Listed below are T cell receptor beta chains from one sample, sequenced in a study of monozygotic twins with inflammatory bowel disease. Reanalyzing the 5' RACE reads, TCRdb keeps one entry per CDR3 protein, without DNA. The sample data list about 160,000 distinct CDR3 sequences. Sequenced material: blood. Receptor source: a human donor with ulcerative colitis or Crohn's disease, or a healthy co-twin of an affected twin (not recorded which). The CDR3 runs from the conserved cysteine through the conserved F or W. Each record gives: V gene, J gene, CDR3 protein.

V: TRBV7-2
J: TRBJ2-7
CDR3: CASSSKLGGLGEQYF

V: TRBV30
J: TRBJ2-1
CDR3: CAWSVLNSQSEQFF

V: TRBV19
J: TRBJ2-1
CDR3: CASSIREEGNEQFF

V: TRBV12-3/TRBV12-4
J: TRBJ1-5
CDR3: CASSSFGSDQPQHF

V: TRBV6-2/TRBV6-3
J: TRBJ1-1
CDR3: CAILTRDYTEAFF

V: TRBV7-8
J: TRBJ1-3
CDR3: CASSTGTGNTIYF

V: TRBV30
J: TRBJ2-2
CDR3: CAWSRGNTGELFF

V: TRBV4-2
J: TRBJ1-1
CDR3: CASSQETRRNTEAFF

V: TRBV25-1
J: TRBJ1-1
CDR3: CASSEAPTGNEAFF

V: TRBV20-1
J: TRBJ1-5
CDR3: CSARRLGNYSNQPQHF